This T cell receptor beta chain was sequenced for a study of blood T cell repertoires in COVID-19. V gave up 7 bases and J gave up 5 bases; unmatched junction bases: 3. The CDR3 has 12 amino acids. From germline, CDR1 is SNHLY and CDR2 FYNNEI. Only in-frame clones appear in the TCRdb table, and some are missing; sequencing was by immunoSEQ multiplex PCR. This table holds about 150,000 clones, about 87% found once. The origin of this receptor is a man at least 80 years old with acute or convalescent COVID-19. The sequenced sample was peripheral blood. The chain is built from TRBV2 and TRBJ1-1; 8 bases align to TRBD1. CDR3 DNA: TGTGCCAGCAATCGACAGGGGACTGAAGCTTTCTTT. Protein: CASNRQGTEAFF.